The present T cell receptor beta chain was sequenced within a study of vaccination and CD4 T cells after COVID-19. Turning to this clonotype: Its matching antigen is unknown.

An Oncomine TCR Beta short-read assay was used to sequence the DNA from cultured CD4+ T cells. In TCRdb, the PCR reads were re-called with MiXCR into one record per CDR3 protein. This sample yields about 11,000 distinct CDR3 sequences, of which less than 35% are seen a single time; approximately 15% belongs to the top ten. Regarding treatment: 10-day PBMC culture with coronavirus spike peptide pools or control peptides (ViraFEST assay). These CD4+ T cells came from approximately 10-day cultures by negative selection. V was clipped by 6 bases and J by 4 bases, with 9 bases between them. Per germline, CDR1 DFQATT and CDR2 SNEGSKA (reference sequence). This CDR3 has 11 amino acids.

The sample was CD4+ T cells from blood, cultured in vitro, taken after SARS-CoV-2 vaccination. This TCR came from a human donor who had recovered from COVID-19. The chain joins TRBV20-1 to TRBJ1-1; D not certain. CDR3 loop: CSAPVSTEAFF. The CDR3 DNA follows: TGCAGTGCACCCGTAAGCACTGAAGCTTTCTTT.